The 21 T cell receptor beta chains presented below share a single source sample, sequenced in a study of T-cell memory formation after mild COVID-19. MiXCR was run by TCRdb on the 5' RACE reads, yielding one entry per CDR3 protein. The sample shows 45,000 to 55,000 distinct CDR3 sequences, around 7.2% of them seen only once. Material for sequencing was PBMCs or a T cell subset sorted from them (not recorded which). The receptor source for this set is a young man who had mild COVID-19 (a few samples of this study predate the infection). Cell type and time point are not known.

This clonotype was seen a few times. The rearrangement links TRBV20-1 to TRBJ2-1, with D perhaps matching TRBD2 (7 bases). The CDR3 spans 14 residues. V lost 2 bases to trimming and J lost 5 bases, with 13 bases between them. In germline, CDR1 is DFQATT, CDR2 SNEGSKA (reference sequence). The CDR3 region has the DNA TGCAGTGCTAGATCCTGGGGGGGCGACAATGAGCAGTTCTTC. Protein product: CSARSWGGDNEQFF.

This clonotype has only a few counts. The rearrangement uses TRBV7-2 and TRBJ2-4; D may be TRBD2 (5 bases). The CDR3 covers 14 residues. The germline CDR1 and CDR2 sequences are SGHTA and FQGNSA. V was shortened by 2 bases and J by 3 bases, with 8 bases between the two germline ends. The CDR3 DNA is TGTGCCAGCAGCTTAAGCGGTGGCAAAAACATTCAGTACTTC. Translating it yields CASSLSGGKNIQYF.

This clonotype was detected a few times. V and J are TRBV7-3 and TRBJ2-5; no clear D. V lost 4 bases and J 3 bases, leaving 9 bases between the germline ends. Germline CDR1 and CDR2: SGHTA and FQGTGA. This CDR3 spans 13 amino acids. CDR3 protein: CASSSGPKETQYF. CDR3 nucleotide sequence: TGTGCCAGCAGCTCAGGTCCCAAAGAGACCCAGTACTTC.

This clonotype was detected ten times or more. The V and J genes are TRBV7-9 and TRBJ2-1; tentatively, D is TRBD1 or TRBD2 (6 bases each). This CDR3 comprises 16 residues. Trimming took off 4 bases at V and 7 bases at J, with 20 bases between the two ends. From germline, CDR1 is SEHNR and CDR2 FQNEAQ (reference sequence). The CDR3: CASSSLRGGPRNEQFF. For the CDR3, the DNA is TGTGCCAGCAGCTCCCTTCGAGGGGGGCCTCGAAATGAGCAGTTCTTC.

CDR3 protein: CASSYSVGTVSGNTIYF. The CDR3, as DNA: TGTGCCAGCAGTTACTCAGTCGGGACAGTCTCTGGAAACACCATATATTTT. The V and J genes are TRBV6-5 and TRBJ1-3, with 7 nucleotides matching TRBD1. There are 17 residues in the CDR3. Germline CDR1 MNHEY, CDR2 SVGAGI. V was pared by 0 bases and J by 0 bases, with 5 bases of the junction left unmatched.

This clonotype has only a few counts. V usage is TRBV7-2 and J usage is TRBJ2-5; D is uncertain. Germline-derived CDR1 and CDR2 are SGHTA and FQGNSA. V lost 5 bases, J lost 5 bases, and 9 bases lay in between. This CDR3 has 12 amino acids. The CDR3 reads CASSTLDETQYF. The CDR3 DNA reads TGTGCCAGCAGCACCTTAGACGAGACCCAGTACTTC.

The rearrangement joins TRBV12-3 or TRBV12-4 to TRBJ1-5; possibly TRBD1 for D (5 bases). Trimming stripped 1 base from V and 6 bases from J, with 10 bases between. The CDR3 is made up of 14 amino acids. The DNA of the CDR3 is TGTGCCAGCAGTTTAGGTGGGGGACTTCAGCCCCAGCATTTT. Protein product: CASSLGGGLQPQHF.

For the CDR3, the DNA is TGTGCCAGCAGCTACCGACAGGGGGCCCTCCTTTATGGCTACACCTTC. This translates into CASSYRQGALLYGYTF. The rearrangement joins TRBV7-2 to TRBJ1-2, with 10 positions matching TRBD1. V trimming: 4 bases; J trimming: 5 bases; junction bases outside the gene matches: 10. The CDR3 spans 16 residues. Germline V CDR1 and CDR2: SGHTA, FQGNSA. Full variable domain (missing parts from reference TRBV7-2 and TRBJ1-2): GAGVSQSPSNKVTEKGKDVELRCDPISGHTALYWYRQSLGQGLEFLIYFQGNSAPDKSGLPSDRFSAERTGGSVSTLTIQRTQQEDSAVYLCASSYRQGALLYGYTFGSGTRLTVV.

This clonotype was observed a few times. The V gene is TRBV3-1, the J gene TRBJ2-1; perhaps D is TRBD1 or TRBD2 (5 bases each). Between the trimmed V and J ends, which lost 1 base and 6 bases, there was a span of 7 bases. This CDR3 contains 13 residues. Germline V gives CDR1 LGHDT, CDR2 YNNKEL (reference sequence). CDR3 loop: CASSQGDLNEQFF. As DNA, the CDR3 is TGTGCCAGCAGCCAAGGGGACCTCAATGAGCAGTTCTTC.

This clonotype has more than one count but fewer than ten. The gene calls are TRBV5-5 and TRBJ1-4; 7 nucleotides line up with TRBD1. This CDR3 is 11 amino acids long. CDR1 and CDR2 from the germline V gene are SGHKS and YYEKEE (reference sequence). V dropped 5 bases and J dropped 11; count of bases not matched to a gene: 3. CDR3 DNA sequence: TGTGCCAGCAGGCGGGACAGCAAACTGTTTTTT. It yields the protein CASRRDSKLFF. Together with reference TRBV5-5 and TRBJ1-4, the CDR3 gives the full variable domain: DAGVTQSPTHLIKTRGQQVTLRCSPISGHKSVSWYQQVLGQGPQFIFQYYEKEERGRGNFPDRFSARQFPNYSSELNVNALLLGDSALYLCASRRDSKLFFGSGTQLSVL.

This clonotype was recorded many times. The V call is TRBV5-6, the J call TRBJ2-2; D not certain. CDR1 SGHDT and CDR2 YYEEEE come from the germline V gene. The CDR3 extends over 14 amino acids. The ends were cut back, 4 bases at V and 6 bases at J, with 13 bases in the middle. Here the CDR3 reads CASSADRAPGELFF. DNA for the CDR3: TGTGCCAGCAGCGCGGACCGAGCCCCCGGGGAGCTGTTTTTT.

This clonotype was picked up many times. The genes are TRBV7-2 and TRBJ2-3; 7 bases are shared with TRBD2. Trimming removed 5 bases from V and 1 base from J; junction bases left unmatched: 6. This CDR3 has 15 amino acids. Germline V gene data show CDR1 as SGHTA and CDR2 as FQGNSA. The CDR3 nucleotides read TGTGCCAGCAGCCCAGCGGGGACTCGCACAGATACGCAGTATTTT. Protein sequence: CASSPAGTRTDTQYF.

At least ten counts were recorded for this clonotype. CDR3 nucleotides: TGTGCCAGCAGCTCGCCTAGCGGGGGGGCCGCGGAGACCCAGTACTTC. Its translation is CASSSPSGGAAETQYF. V is TRBV7-2 and J is TRBJ2-5; 12 bases map to TRBD2. The V gene's germline CDR1 is SGHTA and CDR2 FQGNSA. The CDR3 covers 16 residues. V was clipped by 4 bases and J by 5 bases; unmatched bases: 8.

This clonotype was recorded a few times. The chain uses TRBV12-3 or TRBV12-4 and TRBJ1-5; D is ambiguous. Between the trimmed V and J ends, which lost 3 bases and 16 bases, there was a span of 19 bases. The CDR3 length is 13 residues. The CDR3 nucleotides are TGTGCCAGCAGTTTCGTCGCAGGAAGGGTAAATCATTTT. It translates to CASSFVAGRVNHF.

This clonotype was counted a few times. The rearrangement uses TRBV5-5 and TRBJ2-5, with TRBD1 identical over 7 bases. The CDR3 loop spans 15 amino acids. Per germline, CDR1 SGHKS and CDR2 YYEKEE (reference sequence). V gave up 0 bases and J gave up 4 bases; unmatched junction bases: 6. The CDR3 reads CASSLGGQPAETQYF. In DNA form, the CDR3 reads TGTGCCAGCAGCTTGGGGGGACAGCCGGCAGAGACCCAGTACTTC.

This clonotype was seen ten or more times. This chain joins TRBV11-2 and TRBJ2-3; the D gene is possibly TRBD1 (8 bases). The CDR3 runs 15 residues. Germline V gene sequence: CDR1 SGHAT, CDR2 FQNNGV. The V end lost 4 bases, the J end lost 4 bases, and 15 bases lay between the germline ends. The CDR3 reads CASSSYRGRADTQYF. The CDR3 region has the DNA TGTGCCAGCAGCTCCTACAGGGGGAGGGCAGATACGCAGTATTTT.

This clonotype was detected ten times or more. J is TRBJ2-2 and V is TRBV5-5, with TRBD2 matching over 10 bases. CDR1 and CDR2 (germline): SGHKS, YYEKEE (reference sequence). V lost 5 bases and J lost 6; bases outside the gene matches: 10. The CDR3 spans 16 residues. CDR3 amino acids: CASSPDSGLAAGELFF. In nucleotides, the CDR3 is TGTGCCAGCAGTCCGGACTCAGGACTAGCGGCCGGGGAGCTGTTTTTT.

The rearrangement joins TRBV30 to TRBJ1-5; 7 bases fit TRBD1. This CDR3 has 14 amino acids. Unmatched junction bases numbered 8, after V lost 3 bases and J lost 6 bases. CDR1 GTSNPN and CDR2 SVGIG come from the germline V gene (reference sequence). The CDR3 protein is CAWRNDRAGQPQHF. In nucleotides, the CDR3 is TGTGCCTGGAGGAACGACAGGGCGGGTCAGCCCCAGCATTTT.

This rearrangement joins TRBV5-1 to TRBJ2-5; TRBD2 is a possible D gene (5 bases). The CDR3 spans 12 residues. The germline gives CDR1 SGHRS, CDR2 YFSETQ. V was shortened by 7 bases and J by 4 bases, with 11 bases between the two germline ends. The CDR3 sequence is CASRGGGETQYF. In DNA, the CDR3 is TGCGCCAGCCGAGGAGGTGGAGAGACCCAGTACTTC.

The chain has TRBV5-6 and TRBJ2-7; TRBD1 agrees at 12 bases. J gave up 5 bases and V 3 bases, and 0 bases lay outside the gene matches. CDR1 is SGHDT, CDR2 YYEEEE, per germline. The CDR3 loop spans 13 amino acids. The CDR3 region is CASSWDRGHEQYF. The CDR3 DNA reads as TGTGCCAGCAGCTGGGACAGGGGGCACGAGCAGTACTTC.

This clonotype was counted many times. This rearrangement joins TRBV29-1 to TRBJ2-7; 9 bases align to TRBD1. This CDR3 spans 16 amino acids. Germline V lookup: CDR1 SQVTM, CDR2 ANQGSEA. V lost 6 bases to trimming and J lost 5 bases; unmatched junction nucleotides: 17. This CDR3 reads CSVQTGGTYPSDEQYF. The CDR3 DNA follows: TGCAGCGTCCAGACAGGGGGAACGTATCCCAGTGACGAGCAGTACTTC.